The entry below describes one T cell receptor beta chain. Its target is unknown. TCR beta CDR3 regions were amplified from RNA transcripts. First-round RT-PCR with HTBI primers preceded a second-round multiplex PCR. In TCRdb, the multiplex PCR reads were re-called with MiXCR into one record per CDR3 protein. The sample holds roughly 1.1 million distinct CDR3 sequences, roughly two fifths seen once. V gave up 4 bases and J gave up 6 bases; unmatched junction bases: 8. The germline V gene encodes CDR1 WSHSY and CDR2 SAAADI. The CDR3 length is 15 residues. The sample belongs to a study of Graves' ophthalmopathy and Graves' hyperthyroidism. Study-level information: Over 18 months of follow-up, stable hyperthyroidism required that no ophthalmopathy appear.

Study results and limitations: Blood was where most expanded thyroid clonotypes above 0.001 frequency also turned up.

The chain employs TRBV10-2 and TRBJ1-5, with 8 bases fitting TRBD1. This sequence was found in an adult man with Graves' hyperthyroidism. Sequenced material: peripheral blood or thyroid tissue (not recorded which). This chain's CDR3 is CASSGTGRGGQPQHF. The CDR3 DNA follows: TGCGCCAGCAGTGGGACAGGGCGCGGGGGTCAGCCCCAGCATTTT.